This is a list of T cell receptor beta chains from one sample in a study of blood T cell repertoires in COVID-19. Some clones are missing from TCRdb's copy, which holds only in-frame ones; the method was immunoSEQ multiplex PCR. Seen here are around 170,000 clones, roughly 87% observed once, and the top ten hold 7% to 8%. The sequenced material came from PBMCs or T cells enriched from blood (not recorded which). Source of these receptors: a woman aged 45-59 years who had recovered from COVID-19. Each CDR3 is given with its conserved first and last residue. Each record gives: V gene, CDR3 length, clone size, D gene, J gene, CDR3 DNA, CDR3 protein. D genes are given only for firm matches. Part of the rows lack a size; the others show once, few, many or a class for expanded clones.

V: TRBV5-1
length: 16
size: NA
D: NA
J: TRBJ2-2
DNA: TGCGCCAGCAGCTTGGGGGTGCTATCGGGCACCGGGGAGCTGTTTTTT
CDR3: CASSLGVLSGTGELFF

V: TRBV4-2
length: 16
size: NA
D: NA
J: TRBJ2-7
DNA: TGTGCCAGCAGCCAAGAGCCAGGGGCCTACTCCTACGAGCAGTACTTC
CDR3: CASSQEPGAYSYEQYF

V: TRBV24-1
length: 15
size: once
D: NA
J: TRBJ2-1
DNA: TGTGCCACCAGTGATTTGGGGGCAGGGTCCGATGAGCAGTTCTTC
CDR3: CATSDLGAGSDEQFF

V: TRBV5-1
length: 15
size: few
D: TRBD2
J: TRBJ2-7
DNA: TGCGCCAGCAGCTTGCCCCCTAGCGGTAACTACGAGCAGTACTTC
CDR3: CASSLPPSGNYEQYF

V: TRBV2
length: 13
size: NA
D: NA
J: TRBJ2-1
DNA: TGTGCCAGCAGTGGCCGACTAGACGCTGAGCAGTTCTTC
CDR3: CASSGRLDAEQFF

V: TRBV14
length: 21
size: NA
D: NA
J: TRBJ2-6
DNA: TGTGCCAGCAGCCAAGAAGATGCCGGGGGACTCCCCTACTCTGGGGCCAACGTCCTGACTTTC
CDR3: CASSQEDAGGLPYSGANVLTF

V: TRBV7-9
length: 13
size: NA
D: NA
J: TRBJ2-7
DNA: TGTGCCAGCAGCTTAGTTTGGAGCTACGAGCAGTACTTC
CDR3: CASSLVWSYEQYF

V: TRBV29-1
length: 13
size: NA
D: NA
J: TRBJ1-3
DNA: TGCAGCGTCGGGGGGACTGTTGGAAACACCATATATTTT
CDR3: CSVGGTVGNTIYF

V: TRBV5-1
length: 16
size: NA
D: TRBD1
J: TRBJ2-1
DNA: TGCGCCAGCAGCTTGGGGGGGACAGGGACAGGGAATGAGCAGTTCTTC
CDR3: CASSLGGTGTGNEQFF

V: TRBV11-3
length: 14
size: NA
D: TRBD2
J: TRBJ2-1
DNA: TGTGCCAGCAGCCCTGGCTGGACTAGCGGACTACAGTTCTTC
CDR3: CASSPGWTSGLQFF

V: TRBV27
length: 14
size: NA
D: NA
J: TRBJ1-5
DNA: TGTGCCAGCAGCCCAACGGGTAATCAACAGCCCCAGCATTTT
CDR3: CASSPTGNQQPQHF

V: TRBV28
length: 14
size: NA
D: NA
J: TRBJ2-1
DNA: TGTGCCAGCAGTTTGGCGGGAAGTGGCAATGAGCAGTTCTTC
CDR3: CASSLAGSGNEQFF

V: TRBV7-9
length: 16
size: NA
D: TRBD1
J: TRBJ1-2
DNA: TGTGCCAGCAGCTTAGCTTTTGTAGGGGGCAGTTATGGCTACACCTTC
CDR3: CASSLAFVGGSYGYTF

V: TRBV9
length: 15
size: NA
D: NA
J: TRBJ2-7
DNA: TGTGCCAGCAGCCCACACATTTCGGGGATTTACGAGCAGTACTTC
CDR3: CASSPHISGIYEQYF

V: TRBV2
length: 16
size: NA
D: NA
J: TRBJ1-5
DNA: TGTGCCAGCAGTGAAGCGCGGGTTTATAGCAATCAGCCCCAGCATTTT
CDR3: CASSEARVYSNQPQHF

V: TRBV9
length: 13
size: NA
D: NA
J: TRBJ1-1
DNA: TGTGCCAGCAGCGTTAGTACGAACACTGAAGCTTTCTTT
CDR3: CASSVSTNTEAFF

V: TRBV5-1
length: 12
size: NA
D: NA
J: TRBJ2-5
DNA: TGCGCCAGCAGCTTGGCAGAAGAGACCCAGTACTTC
CDR3: CASSLAEETQYF

V: TRBV5-1
length: 16
size: NA
D: NA
J: TRBJ1-6
DNA: TGCGCCAGCAGCTTAGGGACGGAGGGACATAATTCACCCCTCCACTTT
CDR3: CASSLGTEGHNSPLHF

V: TRBV7-6
length: 17
size: NA
D: TRBD1
J: TRBJ2-5
DNA: TGTGCCAGCAGCCAGGGACAGGGGTTCGGGTATCAAGAGACCCAGTACTTC
CDR3: CASSQGQGFGYQETQYF

V: TRBV16
length: 13
size: NA
D: NA
J: TRBJ1-1
DNA: TGTGCCGCTCGGGGTACCATGAACACTGAAGCTTTCTTT
CDR3: CAARGTMNTEAFF

V: TRBV7-8
length: 12
size: few
D: NA
J: TRBJ1-1
DNA: TGTGCCAGCACAAGGGGGAACACTGAAGCTTTCTTT
CDR3: CASTRGNTEAFF

V: TRBV12-3/TRBV12-4
length: 13
size: NA
D: NA
J: TRBJ2-7
DNA: TGTGCCAGCAGTCCGGGGACACCCTACGAGCAGTACTTC
CDR3: CASSPGTPYEQYF

V: TRBV19
length: 15
size: NA
D: TRBD1
J: TRBJ1-5
DNA: TGTGCCACCCGAGGAGGACAGGAGTTCAATCAGCCCCAGCATTTT
CDR3: CATRGGQEFNQPQHF

V: TRBV11-2
length: 12
size: NA
D: NA
J: TRBJ2-3
DNA: TGTGCCAGCAGCTGGTTAGCGGATACGCAGTATTTT
CDR3: CASSWLADTQYF

V: TRBV27
length: 17
size: NA
D: NA
J: TRBJ2-7
DNA: TGTGCCAGCAGGCCCCCCCTACAGGGAGCGGCGTTCTACGAGCAGTACTTC
CDR3: CASRPPLQGAAFYEQYF

V: TRBV7-2
length: 16
size: few
D: NA
J: TRBJ1-5
DNA: TGTGCCAGCAGCTTAGCGGGGCCAGGGTGGAATCAGCCCCAGCATTTT
CDR3: CASSLAGPGWNQPQHF

V: TRBV7-2
length: 15
size: NA
D: TRBD2
J: TRBJ2-1
DNA: TGTGCCAGCAGGTTTATAGCGGGAGGTCAGGATGAGCAGTTCTTC
CDR3: CASRFIAGGQDEQFF

V: TRBV11-2
length: 13
size: NA
D: NA
J: TRBJ2-7
DNA: TGTGCCAGCGTGAGTAGCGGTTCCTACGAGCAGTACTTC
CDR3: CASVSSGSYEQYF

V: TRBV30
length: 15
size: NA
D: NA
J: TRBJ1-4
DNA: TGTGCCTGGAGCCGATCAGGGGTCCCCAATGAAAAACTGTTTTTT
CDR3: CAWSRSGVPNEKLFF

V: TRBV7-2
length: 14
size: NA
D: NA
J: TRBJ1-5
DNA: TGTGCCAGCAGCTTGGGGCCCAGGGCTCAGCCCCAGCATTTT
CDR3: CASSLGPRAQPQHF

V: TRBV7-8
length: 11
size: NA
D: NA
J: TRBJ2-5
DNA: TGTGCCAGCAGCGCGCTGGAGACCCAGTACTTC
CDR3: CASSALETQYF

V: TRBV7-2
length: 14
size: few
D: TRBD1
J: TRBJ2-1
DNA: TGTGCCAGCAGACGAGGGGGCGGTTTAAATGAGCAGTTCTTC
CDR3: CASRRGGGLNEQFF

V: TRBV11-2
length: 14
size: NA
D: NA
J: TRBJ1-3
DNA: TGTGCCAGCAGCTTAGGGCGGTATGGAAACACCATATATTTT
CDR3: CASSLGRYGNTIYF

V: TRBV7-2
length: 15
size: NA
D: TRBD2
J: TRBJ2-2
DNA: TGTGCCAGCAGCTTAGCGTTGGGACTAGAGGAGGAGCTGTTTTTT
CDR3: CASSLALGLEEELFF

V: TRBV2
length: 14
size: NA
D: TRBD1
J: TRBJ2-5
DNA: TGTGCCAGCAGTGAACAGGGGGTCCGAGAGACCCAGTACTTC
CDR3: CASSEQGVRETQYF

V: TRBV3-1/TRBV3-2
length: 19
size: once
D: TRBD2
J: TRBJ2-6
DNA: TGTGCCAGCAGCCAAGATAGGCTAGCGGTTAGCTCTGGGGCCAACGTCCTGACTTTC
CDR3: CASSQDRLAVSSGANVLTF

V: TRBV3-1/TRBV3-2
length: 15
size: NA
D: NA
J: TRBJ2-1
DNA: TGTGCCAGCAGCCAAGATTGGGGGCGTATCAATGAGCAGTTCTTC
CDR3: CASSQDWGRINEQFF

V: TRBV5-1
length: 14
size: NA
D: NA
J: TRBJ2-6
DNA: TGCGCCAGCAGCGTCTCTTCTGGGGCCAACGTCCTGACTTTC
CDR3: CASSVSSGANVLTF

V: TRBV6-5
length: 14
size: NA
D: NA
J: TRBJ2-2
DNA: TGTGCCAGCAGTCTCACCCCGATTCAGGGGGAGCTGTTTTTT
CDR3: CASSLTPIQGELFF

V: TRBV27
length: 14
size: NA
D: TRBD1
J: TRBJ1-2
DNA: TGTGCCAGCAGTTCCACAGGGGATGCTCGTGGCTACACCTTC
CDR3: CASSSTGDARGYTF

V: TRBV30
length: 13
size: NA
D: NA
J: TRBJ2-7
DNA: TGTGCCTGGAGTGTCGGGGGAACGGACGAGCAGTACTTC
CDR3: CAWSVGGTDEQYF

V: TRBV6-5
length: 14
size: NA
D: NA
J: TRBJ1-6
DNA: TGTGCCAGCAGTTACTCGCTTCGAGTTTCACCCCTCCACTTT
CDR3: CASSYSLRVSPLHF

V: TRBV3-1/TRBV3-2
length: 14
size: NA
D: NA
J: TRBJ2-7
DNA: TGTGCCAGCAGCCATGTGTCGCGTGGCTACGAGCAGTACTTC
CDR3: CASSHVSRGYEQYF